These T cell receptor beta chains were read from a single sample in a study of Tregs in tolerant kidney transplant recipients. Sequencing used immunoSEQ multiplex PCR; TCRdb keeps in-frame clones, though not all of them. Among about 120,000 clones listed, roughly 92% were seen once. Input material: CD4+ T cells from blood. These receptor sequences come from a human donor in good health. The CDR3 runs from the conserved cysteine through the conserved F or W. Each record gives: clone size, D gene, J gene, V gene, CDR3 protein, CDR3 DNA. A D gene is named only where the DNA matches it firmly. Clone size, where shown, is once, few, many, or a class for clones that have expanded.

size: -; D: TRBD1; J: TRBJ1-1; V: TRBV7-9; CDR3: CASSLGAGQAQAFF; DNA: TGTGCCAGCAGCTTAGGGGCTGGACAGGCACAAGCTTTCTTT
size: -; D: -; J: TRBJ1-1; V: TRBV6-5; CDR3: CASRLDLHAGTEAFF; DNA: TGTGCCAGCAGACTCGACCTACACGCGGGCACTGAAGCTTTCTTT
size: -; D: -; J: TRBJ1-3; V: TRBV5-1; CDR3: CASSLAPSVGNTIYF; DNA: TGCGCCAGCAGCTTGGCCCCTTCGGTGGGAAACACCATATATTTT
size: -; D: -; J: TRBJ1-5; V: TRBV11-2; CDR3: CASSLGGRLNQPQHF; DNA: TGTGCCAGCAGCTTAGGGGGGAGACTCAATCAGCCCCAGCATTTT
size: -; D: -; J: TRBJ1-5; V: TRBV18; CDR3: CASSPGSYSNQPQHF; DNA: TGTGCCAGCTCACCTGGCAGCTATAGCAATCAGCCCCAGCATTTT
size: -; D: -; J: TRBJ1-2; V: TRBV7-2; CDR3: CASSLEREDYGYTF; DNA: TGTGCCAGCAGCTTAGAGAGGGAGGACTATGGCTACACCTTC
size: -; D: -; J: TRBJ2-2; V: TRBV5-1; CDR3: CASSLEQLNTGELFF; DNA: TGCGCCAGCAGCTTGGAACAGCTGAACACCGGGGAGCTGTTTTTT
size: -; D: -; J: TRBJ1-4; V: TRBV28; CDR3: CASSPNHWGSGDEKLFF; DNA: TGTGCCAGCAGCCCCAATCACTGGGGCAGTGGTGATGAAAAACTGTTTTTT
size: once; D: TRBD2; J: TRBJ2-3; V: TRBV18; CDR3: CASSPPRSGTKDTQYF; DNA: TGTGCCAGCTCACCGCCTCGAAGCGGGACCAAAGATACGCAGTATTTT
size: -; D: -; J: TRBJ2-5; V: TRBV6-5; CDR3: CASSYGTSKMETQYF; DNA: TGTGCCAGCAGTTACGGGACATCTAAGATGGAGACCCAGTACTTC
size: -; D: TRBD1; J: TRBJ2-2; V: TRBV5-1; CDR3: CASSSGQDTGELFF; DNA: TGCGCCAGCAGTTCGGGACAGGACACCGGGGAGCTGTTTTTT
size: once; D: -; J: TRBJ1-5; V: TRBV5-6; CDR3: CASSAGRYSNQPQHF; DNA: TGTGCCAGCAGCGCGGGACGGTATAGCAATCAGCCCCAGCATTTT
size: -; D: -; J: TRBJ1-2; V: TRBV7-9; CDR3: CASSELDRANYGYTF; DNA: TGTGCCAGCAGCGAGTTGGACAGAGCTAACTATGGCTACACCTTC
size: -; D: -; J: TRBJ1-1; V: TRBV6-1; CDR3: CASRGQLVSAFF; DNA: TGTGCCAGCAGAGGACAGCTGGTATCGGCTTTCTTT
size: -; D: -; J: TRBJ2-3; V: TRBV14; CDR3: CASSQGQPADTQYF; DNA: TGTGCCAGCAGCCAAGGCCAGCCAGCAGATACGCAGTATTTT
size: -; D: -; J: TRBJ2-5; V: TRBV25-1; CDR3: CASSEGLNYKETQYF; DNA: TGTGCCAGCAGTGAAGGCCTAAACTATAAAGAGACCCAGTACTTC
size: -; D: -; J: TRBJ1-2; V: TRBV19; CDR3: CASSGSSDYGYTF; DNA: TGTGCCAGCTCAGGGAGTTCGGACTATGGCTACACCTTC
size: -; D: -; J: TRBJ2-3; V: TRBV19; CDR3: CASSPGDHSTDTQYF; DNA: TGTGCCAGTAGTCCTGGGGACCACAGCACAGATACGCAGTATTTT
size: -; D: TRBD1; J: TRBJ1-1; V: TRBV29-1; CDR3: CSVVNRGTEAFF; DNA: TGCAGCGTTGTCAACAGGGGCACTGAAGCTTTCTTT
size: -; D: TRBD1; J: TRBJ1-2; V: TRBV6-5; CDR3: CASSRRQGVGYGYTF; DNA: TGTGCCAGCAGCCGCCGACAGGGGGTCGGATATGGCTACACCTTC
size: -; D: -; J: TRBJ1-1; V: TRBV13; CDR3: CASSENTEAFF; DNA: TGTGCCAGCAGCGAAAACACTGAAGCTTTCTTT
size: once; D: TRBD2; J: TRBJ2-1; V: TRBV6-4; CDR3: CASSDSGLAGGSSYNEQFF; DNA: TGTGCCAGCAGTGACTCGGGACTAGCGGGGGGGAGCTCCTACAATGAGCAGTTCTTC
size: -; D: TRBD1; J: TRBJ1-5; V: TRBV5-1; CDR3: CASSLGTGFGQPQHF; DNA: TGCGCCAGCAGCTTGGGGACAGGGTTCGGTCAGCCCCAGCATTTT
size: few; D: TRBD1; J: TRBJ1-5; V: TRBV7-3; CDR3: CASSRDRDQPQHF; DNA: TGTGCCAGCAGCCGAGACAGGGATCAGCCCCAGCATTTT
size: -; D: -; J: TRBJ2-2; V: TRBV5-1; CDR3: CASSFETNTGELFF; DNA: TGCGCCAGCAGCTTTGAGACGAACACCGGGGAGCTGTTTTTT
size: -; D: TRBD1; J: TRBJ1-4; V: TRBV6-5; CDR3: CASRTGGQGNEKLFF; DNA: TGTGCCAGCAGGACGGGGGGACAGGGTAATGAAAAACTGTTTTTT
size: -; D: -; J: TRBJ2-1; V: TRBV6-5; CDR3: CASSRRDYNEQFF; DNA: TGTGCCAGCAGTCGCAGGGACTACAATGAGCAGTTCTTC
size: -; D: -; J: TRBJ2-7; V: TRBV18; CDR3: CASSPPGSGAYEQYF; DNA: TGTGCCAGCTCACCGCCGGGGAGCGGAGCCTACGAGCAGTACTTC
size: -; D: -; J: TRBJ1-2; V: TRBV2; CDR3: CASIHGGIYGYTF; DNA: TGTGCCAGCATCCACGGCGGGATCTATGGCTACACCTTC
size: -; D: -; J: TRBJ2-7; V: TRBV5-1; CDR3: CASSARQQSPEQYF; DNA: TGCGCCAGCAGCGCCCGACAGCAATCCCCCGAGCAGTACTTC
size: -; D: TRBD2; J: TRBJ2-1; V: TRBV6-5; CDR3: CASRLGLAGVEQFF; DNA: TGTGCCAGCAGACTGGGACTAGCGGGAGTTGAGCAGTTCTTC
size: -; D: -; J: TRBJ2-1; V: TRBV5-1; CDR3: CASSLGGSYNEQFF; DNA: TGCGCCAGCAGCTTAGGGGGCTCCTACAATGAGCAGTTCTTC
size: -; D: -; J: TRBJ2-5; V: TRBV5-1; CDR3: CASSLNRQETQYF; DNA: TGCGCCAGCAGCTTAAATAGACAAGAGACCCAGTACTTC
size: -; D: -; J: TRBJ1-1; V: TRBV27; CDR3: CASSDATSKAEAFF; DNA: TGTGCCAGCAGTGACGCCACTAGTAAAGCTGAAGCTTTCTTT
size: once; D: TRBD1; J: TRBJ1-2; V: TRBV10-3; CDR3: CAISSGQGGYGYTF; DNA: TGTGCCATCAGCAGTGGACAGGGAGGCTATGGCTACACCTTC